This T cell receptor (beta chain) was retrieved from a study of cytomegalovirus exposure and HLA in healthy donors. This clone was found once. Its antigen is unknown. Germline loops: CDR1 MGHDK, CDR2 SYGVNS. The CDR3 is 15 residues long. V was shortened by 3 bases and J by 0 bases, with 11 bases between the two germline ends. Overall study findings and caveats: With later analysis, a missense DCLRE1C variant became linked to TCR beta V- and J-gene trimming.

PCR used 60 Vbeta primers and 13 Jbeta primers. Data came from immunoSEQ multiplex PCR; TCRdb stores just in-frame clones and leaves some out. The sample includes more than 85,000 clones, roughly 77% seen only once; the top ten take approximately 3.6%. This clonotype originated in a woman aged 50 to 65 in good health and CMV-seropositive. Sequences were obtained from PBMCs. The rearrangement joins TRBV25-1 to TRBJ1-1; D gene unclear. CDR3 sequence reads: CASSDGVVMNTEAFF. Here the CDR3 DNA reads TGTGCCAGCAGTGATGGTGTAGTCATGAACACTGAAGCTTTCTTT.